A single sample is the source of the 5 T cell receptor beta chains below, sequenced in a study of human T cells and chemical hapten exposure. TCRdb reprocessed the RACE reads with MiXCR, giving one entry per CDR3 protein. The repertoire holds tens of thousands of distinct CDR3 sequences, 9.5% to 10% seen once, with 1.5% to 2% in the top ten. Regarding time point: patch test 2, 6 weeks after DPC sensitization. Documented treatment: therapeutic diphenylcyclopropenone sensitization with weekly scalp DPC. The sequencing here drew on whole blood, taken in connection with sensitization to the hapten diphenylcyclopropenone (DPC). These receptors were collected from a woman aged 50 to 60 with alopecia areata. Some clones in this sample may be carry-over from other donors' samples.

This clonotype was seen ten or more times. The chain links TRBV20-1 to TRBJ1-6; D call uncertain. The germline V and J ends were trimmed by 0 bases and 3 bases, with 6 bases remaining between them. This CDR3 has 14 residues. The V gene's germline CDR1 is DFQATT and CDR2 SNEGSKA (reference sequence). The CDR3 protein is CSAREEVYNSPLHF. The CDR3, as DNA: TGCAGTGCTAGAGAGGAGGTCTATAATTCACCCCTCCACTTT.

In DNA, the CDR3 is TGTGCCAGCAGAGAGACAGGACCGTACCAAGAGACCCAGTACTTC. Translated, it gives CASRETGPYQETQYF. The rearrangement uses TRBV28 and TRBJ2-5; a weak D match, TRBD1 (6 bases). V lost 6 bases to trimming and J lost 0 bases, with 14 bases between them. Germline V CDR1 and CDR2: MDHEN, SYDVKM. The CDR3 spans 15 residues.

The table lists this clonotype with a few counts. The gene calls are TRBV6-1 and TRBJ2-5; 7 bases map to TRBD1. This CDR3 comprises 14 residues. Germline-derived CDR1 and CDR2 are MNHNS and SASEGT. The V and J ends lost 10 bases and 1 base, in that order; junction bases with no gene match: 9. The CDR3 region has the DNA TGTGCCACCCAACCCGGGACAGCCCAAGAGACCCAGTACTTC. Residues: CATQPGTAQETQYF.

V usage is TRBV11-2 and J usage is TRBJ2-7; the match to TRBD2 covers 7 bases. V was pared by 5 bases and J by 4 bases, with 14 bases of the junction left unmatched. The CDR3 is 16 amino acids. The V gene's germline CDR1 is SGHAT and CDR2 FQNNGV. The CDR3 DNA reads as TGTGCCAGCAGCCCGCTCGAAGCGGGAAGGCTTTACGAGCAGTACTTC. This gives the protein CASSPLEAGRLYEQYF.

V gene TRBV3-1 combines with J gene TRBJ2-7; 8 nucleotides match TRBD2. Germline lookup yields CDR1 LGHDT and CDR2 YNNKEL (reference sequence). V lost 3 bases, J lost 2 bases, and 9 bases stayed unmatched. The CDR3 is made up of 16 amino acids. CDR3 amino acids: CASSQLTSGLPYEQYF. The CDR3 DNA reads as TGTGCCAGCAGCCAGCTTACTAGCGGACTCCCCTACGAGCAGTACTTC.